Listed below are T cell receptor beta chains from one sample, sequenced in a study of T cells in Graves' hyperthyroidism and ophthalmopathy. MiXCR was run by TCRdb on the multiplex PCR reads, yielding one entry per CDR3 protein. This sample has roughly 500,000 distinct CDR3 sequences, with 11% to 15% found just once. The sample consisted of blood. These TCRs come from a woman under 40 with Graves' hyperthyroidism that later progressed to Graves' ophthalmopathy. The CDR3 runs from the conserved cysteine through the conserved F or W. The order of the fields is V gene, clone size, J gene, D gene, CDR3 protein, CDR3 DNA. The D gene is left open where the match is weak. Some rows mark clone size as missing; the rest say once, few, many or name a class of expanded clone.

v_gene: TRBV7-9
abundance: many
j_gene: TRBJ2-3
d_gene: TRBD2
CDR3aa: CASSSSAGAPDTQYF
CDR3nt: TGTGCCAGCAGCTCTTCAGCGGGAGCCCCAGATACGCAGTATTTT

v_gene: TRBV12-3/TRBV12-4
abundance: few
j_gene: TRBJ1-1
d_gene: -
CDR3aa: CASSLPVLEGAFF
CDR3nt: TGTGCCAGCAGTTTGCCAGTGCTGGAGGGAGCTTTCTTT

v_gene: TRBV10-3
abundance: many
j_gene: TRBJ1-2
d_gene: -
CDR3aa: CAISAGANYGYTF
CDR3nt: TGTGCCATCAGTGCGGGCGCTAACTATGGCTACACCTTC

v_gene: TRBV14
abundance: few
j_gene: TRBJ1-3
d_gene: -
CDR3aa: CASSQGQGVSGNTIYF
CDR3nt: TGTGCCAGCAGCCAAGGGCAAGGAGTCTCTGGAAACACCATATATTTT

v_gene: TRBV7-9
abundance: -
j_gene: TRBJ2-5
d_gene: -
CDR3aa: CTSSLAEGTQYF
CDR3nt: TGTACCAGCAGCTTAGCTGAAGGGACCCAGTACTTC

v_gene: TRBV20-1
abundance: many
j_gene: TRBJ1-1
d_gene: -
CDR3aa: CSASGGTEAFF
CDR3nt: TGCAGTGCCTCTGGGGGGACTGAAGCTTTCTTT

v_gene: TRBV7-2
abundance: -
j_gene: TRBJ2-5
d_gene: TRBD2
CDR3aa: CASRSLARKETQYF
CDR3nt: TGTGCCAGCCGGTCACTAGCGCGAAAAGAGACCCAGTACTTC

v_gene: TRBV4-2
abundance: -
j_gene: TRBJ2-2
d_gene: -
CDR3aa: CASSQHAGTGELFF
CDR3nt: TGTGCCAGCAGCCAACATGCCGGCACCGGGGAGCTGTTTTTT

v_gene: TRBV27
abundance: few
j_gene: TRBJ2-2
d_gene: -
CDR3aa: CASADSGELFF
CDR3nt: TGTGCCTCTGCCGATTCGGGGGAGCTGTTTTTT

v_gene: TRBV28
abundance: many
j_gene: TRBJ2-7
d_gene: TRBD2
CDR3aa: CASTVGGLASYEQYF
CDR3nt: TGTGCCAGCACAGTGGGGGGACTAGCATCCTACGAGCAGTACTTC

v_gene: TRBV29-1
abundance: -
j_gene: TRBJ1-4
d_gene: -
CDR3aa: CSVEPLRGEKLFF
CDR3nt: TGCAGCGTTGAACCTCTACGGGGTGAAAAACTGTTTTTT

v_gene: TRBV19
abundance: many
j_gene: TRBJ2-1
d_gene: -
CDR3aa: CASSIPSSVYNEQFF
CDR3nt: TGTGCCAGTAGTATACCGTCCTCGGTCTACAATGAGCAGTTCTTC

v_gene: TRBV10-1
abundance: -
j_gene: TRBJ2-7
d_gene: -
CDR3aa: CASSDGSLWEQYF
CDR3nt: TGCGCCAGCAGTGACGGGAGCCTGTGGGAGCAGTACTTC

v_gene: TRBV20-1
abundance: -
j_gene: TRBJ2-7
d_gene: TRBD1
CDR3aa: CSATTGGASYEQYF
CDR3nt: TGCAGTGCCACGACAGGGGGCGCGTCCTACGAGCAGTACTTC

v_gene: TRBV19
abundance: -
j_gene: TRBJ2-1
d_gene: TRBD2
CDR3aa: CASSKLAGEFYNEQFF
CDR3nt: TGTGCCAGTAGTAAATTAGCGGGAGAATTCTACAATGAGCAGTTCTTC

v_gene: TRBV5-6
abundance: few
j_gene: TRBJ2-2
d_gene: TRBD1
CDR3aa: CASSLMGQGGGELFF
CDR3nt: TGTGCCAGCAGCCTGATGGGACAGGGAGGCGGGGAGCTGTTTTTT

v_gene: TRBV24-1
abundance: many
j_gene: TRBJ2-1
d_gene: TRBD2
CDR3aa: CATSRGVAGFNEQFF
CDR3nt: TGTGCCACCTCCAGGGGAGTAGCGGGATTCAATGAGCAGTTCTTC

v_gene: TRBV10-2
abundance: few
j_gene: TRBJ2-2
d_gene: TRBD2
CDR3aa: CASSEGIAGYTGELFF
CDR3nt: TGCGCCAGCAGTGAGGGGATAGCGGGCTACACCGGGGAGCTGTTTTTT

v_gene: TRBV3-1
abundance: few
j_gene: TRBJ2-5
d_gene: -
CDR3aa: CASSQGSSGAQETQYF
CDR3nt: TGTGCCAGCAGTCAGGGGAGTTCAGGGGCCCAAGAGACCCAGTACTTC

v_gene: TRBV19
abundance: many
j_gene: TRBJ1-4
d_gene: -
CDR3aa: CASSRDWGNEKLFF
CDR3nt: TGTGCCAGTAGTCGTGATTGGGGAAATGAAAAACTGTTTTTT

v_gene: TRBV20-1
abundance: -
j_gene: TRBJ1-1
d_gene: -
CDR3aa: CSALRQGKSTEAFF
CDR3nt: TGCAGTGCCCTGCGGCAGGGAAAGTCGACTGAAGCTTTCTTT

v_gene: TRBV6-1
abundance: many
j_gene: TRBJ1-1
d_gene: -
CDR3aa: CASSLTGANTEAFF
CDR3nt: TGTGCCAGCAGTCTCACAGGAGCGAACACTGAAGCTTTCTTT

v_gene: TRBV25-1
abundance: many
j_gene: TRBJ2-7
d_gene: TRBD1
CDR3aa: CASSAGGLYEQYF
CDR3nt: TGTGCCAGCAGTGCAGGGGGTTTGTACGAGCAGTACTTC

v_gene: TRBV6-1
abundance: many
j_gene: TRBJ1-2
d_gene: -
CDR3aa: CASSRDGKARNGYTF
CDR3nt: TGTGCCAGCAGTCGAGATGGGAAGGCTAGGAATGGCTACACCTTC

v_gene: TRBV18
abundance: many
j_gene: TRBJ2-3
d_gene: -
CDR3aa: CASSRRDQADTQYF
CDR3nt: TGTGCCAGCTCACGACGGGATCAGGCTGATACGCAGTATTTT

v_gene: TRBV2
abundance: -
j_gene: TRBJ1-3
d_gene: -
CDR3aa: CASSLFVATASGNTIYF
CDR3nt: TGTGCCAGCAGCTTGTTCGTGGCGACAGCCTCTGGAAACACCATATATTTT

v_gene: TRBV25-1
abundance: -
j_gene: TRBJ1-3
d_gene: -
CDR3aa: CASTGAYGNTIYF
CDR3nt: TGTGCCAGCACAGGGGCCTATGGAAACACCATATATTTT

v_gene: TRBV11-3
abundance: many
j_gene: TRBJ1-2
d_gene: TRBD1
CDR3aa: CASSSEGQGNYGYTF
CDR3nt: TGTGCCAGCAGCTCCGAGGGACAGGGGAATTATGGCTACACCTTC

v_gene: TRBV14
abundance: many
j_gene: TRBJ2-7
d_gene: TRBD2
CDR3aa: CASSQNPLAGGRRSTYEQYF
CDR3nt: TGTGCCAGCAGCCAGAACCCCTTAGCGGGAGGGAGGAGAAGTACCTACGAGCAGTACTTC

v_gene: TRBV7-9
abundance: -
j_gene: TRBJ2-1
d_gene: TRBD2
CDR3aa: CASSLAAGVHEQFF
CDR3nt: TGTGCCAGCAGCTTGGCAGCGGGAGTACATGAGCAGTTCTTC

v_gene: TRBV11-3
abundance: many
j_gene: TRBJ2-7
d_gene: -
CDR3aa: CASIWARPYEQYF
CDR3nt: TGTGCCAGCATTTGGGCCCGTCCCTACGAGCAGTACTTC

v_gene: TRBV5-8
abundance: many
j_gene: TRBJ2-2
d_gene: TRBD2
CDR3aa: CASNDGLATNTGELFF
CDR3nt: TGTGCCAGCAACGATGGACTAGCGACAAACACCGGGGAGCTGTTTTTT

v_gene: TRBV5-1
abundance: -
j_gene: TRBJ1-1
d_gene: -
CDR3aa: CASSLARQTNTEAFF
CDR3nt: TGCGCCAGCAGCTTGGCGCGGCAGACGAACACTGAAGCTTTCTTT

v_gene: TRBV9
abundance: few
j_gene: TRBJ2-5
d_gene: -
CDR3aa: CASSKTGTSQETQYF
CDR3nt: TGTGCCAGCAGCAAGACCGGGACAAGTCAAGAGACCCAGTACTTC

v_gene: TRBV28
abundance: many
j_gene: TRBJ1-2
d_gene: -
CDR3aa: CASSSGDHPDGYTF
CDR3nt: TGTGCCAGCAGCTCCGGGGACCATCCGGATGGCTACACCTTC

v_gene: TRBV4-3
abundance: few
j_gene: TRBJ1-5
d_gene: -
CDR3aa: CASSQDLGFGNQPQHF
CDR3nt: TGCGCCAGCAGCCAAGATTTAGGGTTTGGCAATCAGCCCCAGCATTTT

v_gene: TRBV4-1
abundance: many
j_gene: TRBJ1-5
d_gene: -
CDR3aa: CASSQADSSNQPQHF
CDR3nt: TGCGCCAGCAGCCAAGCGGACAGTAGCAATCAGCCCCAGCATTTT

v_gene: TRBV20-1
abundance: -
j_gene: TRBJ2-1
d_gene: TRBD2
CDR3aa: CSARDEFRGLAGSLREQFF
CDR3nt: TGCAGTGCTAGAGATGAGTTTAGGGGGTTAGCGGGGTCTCTACGGGAGCAGTTCTTC

v_gene: TRBV5-1
abundance: few
j_gene: TRBJ2-3
d_gene: -
CDR3aa: CASRIYTDTQYF
CDR3nt: TGCGCCAGCAGGATTTACACAGATACGCAGTATTTT

v_gene: TRBV27
abundance: many
j_gene: TRBJ2-1
d_gene: TRBD2
CDR3aa: CASTPKASGNEQFF
CDR3nt: TGTGCCAGCACCCCAAAGGCTAGCGGCAATGAGCAGTTCTTC

v_gene: TRBV6-2/TRBV6-3
abundance: few
j_gene: TRBJ1-2
d_gene: -
CDR3aa: CASSYSVPYQAAVNGYTF
CDR3nt: TGTGCCAGCAGTTACTCGGTCCCCTATCAGGCGGCAGTAAATGGCTACACCTTC

v_gene: TRBV20-1
abundance: many
j_gene: TRBJ1-1
d_gene: -
CDR3aa: CSARDGQGGTEAFF
CDR3nt: TGCAGTGCTAGAGATGGGCAGGGAGGAACTGAAGCTTTCTTT

v_gene: TRBV30
abundance: -
j_gene: TRBJ2-1
d_gene: TRBD2
CDR3aa: CAWSVQLAGAQEQFF
CDR3nt: TGTGCCTGGAGTGTACAACTAGCGGGAGCGCAAGAGCAGTTCTTC

v_gene: TRBV9
abundance: -
j_gene: TRBJ1-2
d_gene: -
CDR3aa: CASSVNPDANYGYTF
CDR3nt: TGTGCCAGCAGCGTAAACCCGGACGCTAACTATGGCTACACCTTC

v_gene: TRBV20-1
abundance: many
j_gene: TRBJ2-5
d_gene: -
CDR3aa: CSATSADGGPTAETQYF
CDR3nt: TGCAGTGCCACTTCAGCCGACGGGGGTCCTACGGCCGAGACCCAGTACTTC

v_gene: TRBV7-8
abundance: many
j_gene: TRBJ2-7
d_gene: TRBD2
CDR3aa: CASSLGGLAELSYEQYF
CDR3nt: TGTGCCAGCAGCCTTGGGGGACTAGCGGAACTCTCCTACGAGCAGTACTTC

v_gene: TRBV29-1
abundance: -
j_gene: TRBJ2-4
d_gene: -
CDR3aa: CSVEGSLGGKNIQYF
CDR3nt: TGCAGCGTTGAAGGAAGCCTAGGGGGCAAAAACATTCAGTACTTC

v_gene: TRBV3-1
abundance: -
j_gene: TRBJ2-7
d_gene: -
CDR3aa: CASSHSARFGEQYF
CDR3nt: TGTGCCAGCAGCCATAGTGCCAGGTTTGGCGAGCAGTACTTC

v_gene: TRBV5-5
abundance: many
j_gene: TRBJ1-5
d_gene: -
CDR3aa: CASTTGGGNQPQHF
CDR3nt: TGTGCCAGCACCACCGGGGGAGGGAATCAGCCCCAGCATTTT

v_gene: TRBV24-1
abundance: -
j_gene: TRBJ2-1
d_gene: -
CDR3aa: CATSDPGTEQFF
CDR3nt: TGTGCCACCAGTGACCCCGGGACTGAGCAGTTCTTC

v_gene: TRBV7-2
abundance: -
j_gene: TRBJ2-3
d_gene: TRBD2
CDR3aa: CASRYTSGLTDTQYF
CDR3nt: TGTGCCAGCAGATATACTAGCGGACTCACAGATACGCAGTATTTT

v_gene: TRBV20-1
abundance: many
j_gene: TRBJ2-7
d_gene: -
CDR3aa: CSAYLTGNEQYF
CDR3nt: TGCAGTGCTTATCTTACAGGGAACGAGCAGTACTTC

v_gene: TRBV4-2
abundance: few
j_gene: TRBJ2-2
d_gene: -
CDR3aa: CASSQDRGTGELFF
CDR3nt: TGTGCCAGCAGCCAAGACAGGGGAACCGGGGAGCTGTTTTTT

v_gene: TRBV5-1
abundance: many
j_gene: TRBJ2-3
d_gene: -
CDR3aa: CASSLVPAPDTQYF
CDR3nt: TGCGCCAGCAGCTTGGTTCCGGCTCCAGATACGCAGTATTTT

v_gene: TRBV28
abundance: many
j_gene: TRBJ1-4
d_gene: -
CDR3aa: CASSTSDWSEKLFF
CDR3nt: TGTGCCAGCAGTACCTCCGACTGGTCAGAAAAACTGTTTTTT

v_gene: TRBV27
abundance: many
j_gene: TRBJ1-2
d_gene: -
CDR3aa: CASTRMQGTGYTF
CDR3nt: TGTGCCAGCACCAGAATGCAGGGGACTGGCTACACCTTC

v_gene: TRBV30
abundance: few
j_gene: TRBJ2-2
d_gene: -
CDR3aa: CAWSPTNGAGELFF
CDR3nt: TGTGCCTGGAGTCCCACGAACGGAGCCGGGGAGCTGTTTTTT

v_gene: TRBV5-1
abundance: many
j_gene: TRBJ2-1
d_gene: -
CDR3aa: CASSLRGMGEQFF
CDR3nt: TGCGCCAGCAGCTTGCGAGGGATGGGTGAGCAGTTCTTC

v_gene: TRBV27
abundance: many
j_gene: TRBJ2-3
d_gene: -
CDR3aa: CASRPSGDTQYF
CDR3nt: TGTGCCAGCAGACCCTCGGGCGATACGCAGTATTTT